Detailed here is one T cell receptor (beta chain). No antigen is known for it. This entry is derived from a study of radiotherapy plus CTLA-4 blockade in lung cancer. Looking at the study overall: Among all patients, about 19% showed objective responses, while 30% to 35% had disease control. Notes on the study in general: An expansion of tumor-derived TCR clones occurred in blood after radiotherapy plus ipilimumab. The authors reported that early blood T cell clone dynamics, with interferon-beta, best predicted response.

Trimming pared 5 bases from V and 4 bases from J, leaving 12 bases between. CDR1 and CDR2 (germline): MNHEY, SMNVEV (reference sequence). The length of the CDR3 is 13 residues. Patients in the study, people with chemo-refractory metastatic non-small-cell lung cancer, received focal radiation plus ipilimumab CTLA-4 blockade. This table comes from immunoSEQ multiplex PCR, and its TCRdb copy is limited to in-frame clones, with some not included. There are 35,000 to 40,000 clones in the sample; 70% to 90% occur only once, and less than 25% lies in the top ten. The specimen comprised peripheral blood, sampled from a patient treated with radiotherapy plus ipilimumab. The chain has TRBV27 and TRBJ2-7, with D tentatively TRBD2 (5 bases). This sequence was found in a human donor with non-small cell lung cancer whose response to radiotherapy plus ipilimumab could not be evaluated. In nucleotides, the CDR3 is TGTGCCAGCAGTCCAGGACTGGCATACGAGCAGTACTTC. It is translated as CASSPGLAYEQYF.